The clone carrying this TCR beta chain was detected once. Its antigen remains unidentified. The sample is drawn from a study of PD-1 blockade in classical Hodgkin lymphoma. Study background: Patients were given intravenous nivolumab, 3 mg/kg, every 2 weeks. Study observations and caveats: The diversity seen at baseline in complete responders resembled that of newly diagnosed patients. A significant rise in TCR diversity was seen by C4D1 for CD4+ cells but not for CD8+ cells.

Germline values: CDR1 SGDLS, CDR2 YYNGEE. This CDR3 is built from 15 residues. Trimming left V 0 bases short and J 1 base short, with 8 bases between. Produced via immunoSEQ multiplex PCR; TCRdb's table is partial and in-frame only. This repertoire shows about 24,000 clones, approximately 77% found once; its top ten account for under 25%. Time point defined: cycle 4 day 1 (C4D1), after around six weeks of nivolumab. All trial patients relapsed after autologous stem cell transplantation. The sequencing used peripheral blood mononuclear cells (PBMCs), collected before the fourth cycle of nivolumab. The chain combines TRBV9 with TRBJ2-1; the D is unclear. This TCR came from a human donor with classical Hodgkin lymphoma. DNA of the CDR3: TGTGCCAGCAGCGTAGATGTGGGATCCTACAATGAGCAGTTCTTC. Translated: CASSVDVGSYNEQFF.